This T cell receptor beta chain was retrieved from a study of control samples from healthy donors and cancer patients (dated by TCRdb to the early 2020s). V was cut back by 1 base and J by 1 base, leaving a gap of 9 bases between them. From the germline V gene, CDR1 is SGHAT and CDR2 is FQNNGV. The CDR3 contains 15 residues, cysteine and phenylalanine counted. Left in the record is the CDR3 DNA by itself, 45 bases read in frame from the first base. Library generation was performed with the immunoSEQ multiplex PCR assay. TCRdb provides this immuneACCESS table in a form limited to in-frame rearrangements. Some clones are lacking; in checked studies, under half of them reflect an unresolved V gene, and why the rest are absent is not known. Recorded for this sample are roughly 38,000 clones; 80% to 95% of them occurred a single time. Roughly 4% of the sample is in the top ten clones. Regarding this clone: Its specific antigen is unknown. Base qualities were left out, and no much larger clone turns up one base away.

Material: blood. This clonotype was obtained from a woman aged 45-65 years in good health. Rearrangement joined TRBV11-2 to TRBJ2-3; the D gene cannot be resolved reliably. The CDR3 region reads CASSLAPHGTDTQYF. In nucleotide form, the sequence is TGTGCCAGCAGCTTAGCTCCACACGGCACAGATACGCAGTATTTT.